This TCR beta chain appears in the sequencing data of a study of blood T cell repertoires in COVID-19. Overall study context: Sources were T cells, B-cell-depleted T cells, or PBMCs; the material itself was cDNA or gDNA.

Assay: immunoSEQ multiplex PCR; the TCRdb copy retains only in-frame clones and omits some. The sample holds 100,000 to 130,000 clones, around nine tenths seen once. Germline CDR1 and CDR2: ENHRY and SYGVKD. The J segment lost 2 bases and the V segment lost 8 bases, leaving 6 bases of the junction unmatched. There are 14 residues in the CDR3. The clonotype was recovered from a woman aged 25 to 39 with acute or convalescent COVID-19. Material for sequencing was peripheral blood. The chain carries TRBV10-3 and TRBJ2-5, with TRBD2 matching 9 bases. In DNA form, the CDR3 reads TGTGCCATCGAATCGGGACTAGCTCAAGAGACCCAGTACTTC. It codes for CAIESGLAQETQYF.